Following are 9 T cell receptor beta chains from one sample sequenced in a study of cytomegalovirus exposure and HLA in healthy donors. Both 60 Vbeta primers and 13 Jbeta primers went into the PCR. The assay was immunoSEQ multiplex PCR, and TCRdb's table has in-frame clones only and misses some. The table includes 150,000 to 200,000 clones, about four fifths detected once. The sequenced sample consisted of PBMCs. The source is a woman aged 18-30 years in good health and CMV-seropositive.

This chain links TRBV29-1 with TRBJ2-3, with TRBD1 identical over 7 bases. Germline CDR1 is SQVTM and CDR2 is ANQGSEA. The CDR3 length is 14 residues. The trim removed 4 bases at V and 0 bases at J, leaving 4 bases unmatched. For the CDR3, the DNA is TGCAGCGTTGGGACAGGAACTAGCACAGATACGCAGTATTTT. Translating it yields CSVGTGTSTDTQYF.

The chain recombines TRBV10-1 with TRBJ2-3; D is possibly TRBD2 (5 bases). Trimming pared 4 bases from V and 1 base from J, leaving 9 bases between. CDR1 is WNHNN and CDR2 is SYGVQD in the germline V gene (reference sequence). The CDR3 consists of 14 residues. The CDR3 loop is CASSGLRGTDTQYF. CDR3 nucleotides: TGCGCCAGCAGTGGGTTGCGGGGCACAGATACGCAGTATTTT.

The chain recombines TRBV10-3 with TRBJ2-3, with 8 bases that match TRBD1. The CDR3 consists of 13 residues. The V and J ends lost 11 bases and 2 bases, in that order; junction bases with no gene match: 6. Germline values: CDR1 ENHRY, CDR2 SYGVKD. CDR3 loop: CAAGQGYTDTQYF. In nucleotides, the CDR3 is TGTGCCGCCGGACAGGGATACACAGATACGCAGTATTTT.

The V gene is TRBV19, the J gene TRBJ2-3, with TRBD1 identical over 8 bases. Trimming took 7 bases from V and 5 from J; bases not matched to a gene: 11. The germline V gene has CDR1 LNHDA and CDR2 SQIVND (reference sequence). The CDR3 contains 15 residues. CDR3: CASTHGDRRGDTQYF. CDR3 bases: TGTGCCAGTACCCACGGGGACAGGCGAGGAGATACGCAGTATTTT.

CDR3 protein: CASSMTPYEQYF. For the CDR3, the DNA is TGTGCCAGTAGTATGACTCCCTACGAGCAGTACTTC. V is TRBV19 and J is TRBJ2-7; no clear D. The CDR3 is made up of 12 amino acids. Per the germline V gene, CDR1 is LNHDA and CDR2 is SQIVND (reference sequence). V was trimmed by 3 bases and J by 2 bases, leaving 5 bases between them.

This chain uses TRBV5-6 with TRBJ1-2, with a tentative D call TRBD1 (6 bases). The CDR3 consists of 13 residues. V lost 0 bases and J 4 bases, leaving 7 bases between the germline ends. Germline-derived CDR1 and CDR2 are SGHDT and YYEEEE. CDR3 residues: CASSLDRVYGYTF. CDR3 DNA sequence: TGTGCCAGCAGCTTGGACAGGGTCTATGGCTACACCTTC.

This chain connects TRBV7-9 to TRBJ2-1; D possibly corresponds to TRBD1 (6 bases). CDR3 length equals 15 residues. Germline values: CDR1 SEHNR, CDR2 FQNEAQ (reference sequence). V was cut by 5 bases and J by 5 bases, with 16 bases left in between. The CDR3 region has the DNA TGTGCCAGCAGCCTAGATTACAGGGCCCACAATGAGCAGTTCTTC. The encoded protein is CASSLDYRAHNEQFF.

The V gene is TRBV4-1, the J gene TRBJ2-3, with 7 bases identical to TRBD2. The germline gives CDR1 MGHRA, CDR2 YSYEKL. The CDR3 sequence is 16 residues long. With 6 bases clipped from V and 3 bases from J, the junction kept 12 bases outside the gene matches. The CDR3: CASSLDWQRGTDTQYF. In nucleotides, the CDR3 is TGCGCCAGCAGTCTAGACTGGCAGCGGGGTACAGATACGCAGTATTTT.

J is TRBJ1-3 and V is TRBV18, with D perhaps TRBD1 (5 bases). The length of the CDR3 is 16 residues. Germline CDR1 and CDR2: KGHSH and LQKENI. Trimming left V 3 bases short and J 8 bases short, with 20 bases between. The CDR3 spells CASSPGTGFSTDTIYF. DNA of the CDR3: TGTGCCAGCTCACCGGGTACAGGCTTTAGTACTGACACCATATATTTT.